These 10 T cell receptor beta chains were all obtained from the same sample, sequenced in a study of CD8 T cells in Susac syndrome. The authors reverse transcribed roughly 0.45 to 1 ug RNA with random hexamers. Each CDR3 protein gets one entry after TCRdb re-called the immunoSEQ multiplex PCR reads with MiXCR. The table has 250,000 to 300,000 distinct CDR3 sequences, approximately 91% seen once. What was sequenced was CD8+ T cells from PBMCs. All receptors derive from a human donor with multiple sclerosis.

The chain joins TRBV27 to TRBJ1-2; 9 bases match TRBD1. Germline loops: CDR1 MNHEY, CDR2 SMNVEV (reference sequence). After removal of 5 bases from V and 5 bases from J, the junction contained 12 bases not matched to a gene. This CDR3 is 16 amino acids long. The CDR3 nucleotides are TGTGCCAGCAGTCTCCACGGCGGACAGGGGAATTATGGCTACACCTTC. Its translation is CASSLHGGQGNYGYTF.

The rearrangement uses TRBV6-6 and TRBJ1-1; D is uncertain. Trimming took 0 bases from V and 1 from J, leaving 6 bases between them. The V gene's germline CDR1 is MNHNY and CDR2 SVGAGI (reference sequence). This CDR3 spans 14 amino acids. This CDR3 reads CASSYSVRNTEAFF. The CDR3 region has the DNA TGTGCCAGCAGTTACTCTGTGCGGAACACTGAAGCTTTCTTT.

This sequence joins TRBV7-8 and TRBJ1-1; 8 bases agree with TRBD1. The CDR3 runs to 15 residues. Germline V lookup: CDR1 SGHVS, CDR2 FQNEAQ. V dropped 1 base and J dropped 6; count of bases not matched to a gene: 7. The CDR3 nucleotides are TGTGCCAGCAGCTTAGAAACAGGGGGATACGCTGAAGCTTTCTTT. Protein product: CASSLETGGYAEAFF.

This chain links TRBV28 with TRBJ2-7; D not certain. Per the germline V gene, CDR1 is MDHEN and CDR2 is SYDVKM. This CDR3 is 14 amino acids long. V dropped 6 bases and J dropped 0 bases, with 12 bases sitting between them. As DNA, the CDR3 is TGTGCCAGCAGCTCGAATGTGGTCTCCTACGAGCAGTACTTC. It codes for CASSSNVVSYEQYF.

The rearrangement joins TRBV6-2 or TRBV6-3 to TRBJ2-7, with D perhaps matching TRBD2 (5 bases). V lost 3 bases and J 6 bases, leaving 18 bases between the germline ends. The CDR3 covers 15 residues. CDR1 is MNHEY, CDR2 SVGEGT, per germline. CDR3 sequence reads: CASSYQASSMGEQYF. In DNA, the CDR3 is TGTGCCAGCAGTTATCAAGCTAGCAGTATGGGCGAGCAGTACTTC.

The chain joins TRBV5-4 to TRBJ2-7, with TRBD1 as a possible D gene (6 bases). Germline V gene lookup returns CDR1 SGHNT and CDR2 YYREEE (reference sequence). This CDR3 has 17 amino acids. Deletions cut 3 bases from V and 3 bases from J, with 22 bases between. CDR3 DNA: TGTGCCAGCAGCTCCGTCGGGGCCGGGCAGGGGTACTACGAGCAGTACTTC. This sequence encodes CASSSVGAGQGYYEQYF.

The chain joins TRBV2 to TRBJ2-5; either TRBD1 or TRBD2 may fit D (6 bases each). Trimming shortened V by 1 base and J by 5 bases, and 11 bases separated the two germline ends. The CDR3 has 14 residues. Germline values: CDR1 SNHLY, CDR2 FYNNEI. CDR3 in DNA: TGTGCCAGCAGTGAAGTGGGGGGCAGGGAGACCCAGTACTTC. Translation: CASSEVGGRETQYF.

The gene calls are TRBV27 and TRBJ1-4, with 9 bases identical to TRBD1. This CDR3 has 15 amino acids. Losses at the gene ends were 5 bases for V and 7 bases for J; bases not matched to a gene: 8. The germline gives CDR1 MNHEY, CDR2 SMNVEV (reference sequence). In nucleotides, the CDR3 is TGTGCCAGCAGTGTCTCACAGGGGGCTGGTGAAAAACTGTTTTTT. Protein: CASSVSQGAGEKLFF.

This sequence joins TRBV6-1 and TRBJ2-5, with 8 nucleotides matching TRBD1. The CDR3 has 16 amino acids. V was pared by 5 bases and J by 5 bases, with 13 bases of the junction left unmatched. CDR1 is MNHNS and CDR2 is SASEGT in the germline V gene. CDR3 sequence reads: CASSQRTGLVLETQYF. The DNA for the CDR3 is TGTGCCAGCAGTCAACGGACAGGGCTGGTGTTGGAGACCCAGTACTTC.

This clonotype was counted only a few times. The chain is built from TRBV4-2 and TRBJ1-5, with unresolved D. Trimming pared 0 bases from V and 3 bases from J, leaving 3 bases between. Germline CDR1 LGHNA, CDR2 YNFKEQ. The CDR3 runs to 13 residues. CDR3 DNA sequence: TGTGCCAGCAGCCAAGATCACAATCAGCCCCAGCATTTT. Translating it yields CASSQDHNQPQHF.